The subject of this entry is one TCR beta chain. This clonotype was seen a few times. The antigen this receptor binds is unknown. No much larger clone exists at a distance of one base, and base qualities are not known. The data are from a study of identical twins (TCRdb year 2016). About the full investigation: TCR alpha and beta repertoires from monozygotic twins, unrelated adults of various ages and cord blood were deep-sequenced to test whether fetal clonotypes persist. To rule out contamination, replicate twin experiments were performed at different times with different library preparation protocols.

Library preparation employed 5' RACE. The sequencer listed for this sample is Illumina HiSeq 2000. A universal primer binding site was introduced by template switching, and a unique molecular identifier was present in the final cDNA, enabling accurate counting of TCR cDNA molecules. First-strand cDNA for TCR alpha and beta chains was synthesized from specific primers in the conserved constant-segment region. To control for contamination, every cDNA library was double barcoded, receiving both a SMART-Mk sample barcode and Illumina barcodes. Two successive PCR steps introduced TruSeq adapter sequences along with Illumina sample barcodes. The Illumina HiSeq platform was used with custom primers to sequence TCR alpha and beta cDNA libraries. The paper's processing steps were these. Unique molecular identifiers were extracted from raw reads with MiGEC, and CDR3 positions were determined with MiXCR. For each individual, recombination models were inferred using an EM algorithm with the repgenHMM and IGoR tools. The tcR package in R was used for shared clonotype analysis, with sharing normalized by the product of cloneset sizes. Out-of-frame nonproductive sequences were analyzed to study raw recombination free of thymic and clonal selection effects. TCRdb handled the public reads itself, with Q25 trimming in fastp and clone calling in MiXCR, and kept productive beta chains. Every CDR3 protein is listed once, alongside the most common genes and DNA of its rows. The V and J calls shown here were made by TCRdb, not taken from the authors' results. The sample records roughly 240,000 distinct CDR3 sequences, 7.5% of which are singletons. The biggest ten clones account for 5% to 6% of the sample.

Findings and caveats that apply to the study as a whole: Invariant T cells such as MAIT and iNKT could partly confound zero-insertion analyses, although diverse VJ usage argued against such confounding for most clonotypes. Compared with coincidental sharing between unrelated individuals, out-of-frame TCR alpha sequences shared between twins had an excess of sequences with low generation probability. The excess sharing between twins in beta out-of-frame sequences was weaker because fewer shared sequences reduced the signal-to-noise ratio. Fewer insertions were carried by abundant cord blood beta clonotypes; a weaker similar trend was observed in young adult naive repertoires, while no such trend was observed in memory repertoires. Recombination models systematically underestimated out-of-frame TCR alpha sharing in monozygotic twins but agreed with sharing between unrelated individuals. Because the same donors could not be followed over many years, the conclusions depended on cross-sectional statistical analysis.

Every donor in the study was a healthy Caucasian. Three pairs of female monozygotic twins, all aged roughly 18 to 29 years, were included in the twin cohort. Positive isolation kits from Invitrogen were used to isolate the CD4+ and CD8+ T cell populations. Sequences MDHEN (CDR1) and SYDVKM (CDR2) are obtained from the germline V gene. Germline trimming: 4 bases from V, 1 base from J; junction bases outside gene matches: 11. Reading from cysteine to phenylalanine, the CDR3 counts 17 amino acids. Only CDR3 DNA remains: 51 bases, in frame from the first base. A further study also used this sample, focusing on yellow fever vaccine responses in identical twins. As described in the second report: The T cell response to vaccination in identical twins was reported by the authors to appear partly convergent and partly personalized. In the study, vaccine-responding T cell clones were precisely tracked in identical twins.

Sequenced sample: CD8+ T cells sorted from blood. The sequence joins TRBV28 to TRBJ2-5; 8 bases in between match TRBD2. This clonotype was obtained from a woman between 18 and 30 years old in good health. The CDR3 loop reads CASSSIGGARPQETQYF. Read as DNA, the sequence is TGTGCCAGCAGTTCCATCGGGGGGGCAAGACCCCAAGAGACCCAGTACTTC.